These T cell receptor beta chains were read from a single sample in a study of blood T cell repertoires in COVID-19. Assay used: immunoSEQ multiplex PCR; TCRdb lists only in-frame clones, some missing. The sample holds 300,000 or so clones, over 75% seen once. The sequenced sample consisted of PBMCs or T cells enriched from blood (not recorded which). These receptors all stem from a woman aged 25-40 years who had recovered from COVID-19. Both conserved end residues are part of each CDR3. Not all rows give a size; the values are once, few, many and, for expanded clones, a class.

NA | TRBJ1-4 | TRBV6-1 | CASSEQTGLNEKLFF
NA | TRBJ1-5 | TRBV5-1 | CASSLAGYSNQPQHF
once | TRBJ2-7 | TRBV7-2 | CASRSSGGAYEQYF
NA | TRBJ2-1 | TRBV21-1 | CASSKAFQCSSASSYNEQFF
NA | TRBJ1-5 | TRBV28 | CASRMTVSNQPQHF
NA | TRBJ2-5 | TRBV30 | CAWSSGRVETQYF
NA | TRBJ1-1 | TRBV12-3/TRBV12-4 | CASSLRDNTEAFF
NA | TRBJ1-1 | TRBV10-3 | CAISPGQGNTEAFF
NA | TRBJ2-7 | TRBV7-6 | CASSLATTSGRSYEQYF
NA | TRBJ1-2 | TRBV6-5 | CASSRDRGTNYGYTF
NA | TRBJ1-3 | TRBV6-6 | CATRGGFSGNTIYF
NA | TRBJ2-7 | TRBV28 | CASSLPPGGSEQYF
NA | TRBJ2-5 | TRBV10-3 | CAISSRGGKETQYF
once | TRBJ2-1 | TRBV4-1 | CASSQEGTFYNEQFF
NA | TRBJ2-3 | TRBV5-1 | CASSFSPGQGMRTDTQYF
NA | TRBJ2-2 | TRBV24-1 | CATSDPPTGPGELFF
NA | TRBJ1-2 | TRBV20-1 | CSARDETYYTF
NA | TRBJ1-2 | TRBV7-2 | CASSPGRGDSYTF
once | TRBJ2-3 | TRBV4-1 | CASSQDFAGAGGLDTQYF
once | TRBJ2-5 | TRBV28 | CASSPPGQLGTQYF
NA | TRBJ2-7 | TRBV7-8 | CASSLGGGSYEQYF
NA | TRBJ1-4 | TRBV19 | CASSIDRGKLFF
NA | TRBJ1-5 | TRBV7-8 | CASSWDRGNQPQHF
few | TRBJ1-2 | TRBV19 | CASYDRGRRGYTF
NA | TRBJ1-6 | TRBV4-3 | CASSQEGSPNSPLHF
NA | TRBJ1-2 | TRBV3-1/TRBV3-2 | CASSGDRTRHYGYTF
NA | TRBJ2-4 | TRBV9 | CASSVGLTPRKNIQYF
NA | TRBJ2-1 | TRBV5-1 | CASSFSGTTYNEQFF
NA | TRBJ2-2 | TRBV14 | CASSQGPPGREGPLNTGELFF
NA | TRBJ1-5 | TRBV30 | CAWSRGQGVYANSNQPQHF
once | TRBJ1-2 | TRBV19 | CASSGTGSPEGYTF
NA | TRBJ1-6 | TRBV6-5 | CASSILEGQALHF
NA | TRBJ2-1 | TRBV4-3 | CASSPAAVSSYNEQFF
NA | TRBJ2-2 | TRBV7-9 | CASTRSRDRGFTGELFF
NA | TRBJ2-7 | TRBV6-1 | CASSEGPYGASYEQYF
NA | TRBJ2-2 | TRBV6-1 | CASSVSSIRGTGELFF
NA | TRBJ2-1 | TRBV6-2/TRBV6-3 | CASSPLLSRSEQFF
NA | TRBJ2-1 | TRBV29-1 | CSALDRADEQFF
NA | TRBJ2-1 | TRBV19 | CASSDIATTTYNEQFF
NA | TRBJ1-3 | TRBV11-2 | CASSLRNIGSGNTIYF
NA | TRBJ2-1 | TRBV19 | CASSISSSGINNEQFF
NA | TRBJ1-5 | TRBV19 | CASSAGEGNQPQHF
NA | TRBJ2-3 | TRBV7-2 | CASSPGQPTDTQYF
NA | TRBJ2-1 | TRBV5-1 | CASSRGLAGVNEQFF
NA | TRBJ2-1 | TRBV6-9 | CASTPGTGGVNEQFF
NA | TRBJ1-5 | TRBV9 | CASSVQGDSNQPQHF